The 25 T cell receptor beta chains below all came from one sample that was sequenced in a study of T cell responses to AZD1222 COVID-19 vaccine. Sequencing was performed with immunoSEQ multiplex PCR; in TCRdb, only in-frame clones are kept and a portion is missing. The sample includes about 200,000 clones, about 93% of them seen just once. The specimen was peripheral blood, collected on day 0 of MenACWY control vaccination. The receptors were sampled from an adult in good health.

The chain links TRBV2 to TRBJ2-4, with D possibly TRBD1 on 6 matching bases. V was pared by 3 bases and J by 7 bases, with 10 bases between. The CDR3 consists of 13 residues. Germline CDR1 is SNHLY and CDR2 is FYNNEI. This chain's CDR3 is CASSDNRVNIQYF. The CDR3 coding sequence is TGTGCCAGCAGTGACAACAGGGTCAACATTCAGTACTTC.

The CDR3 DNA reads as TGCGCCAGCAGCTTGGAGGCAGGGGTGACGAACACTGAAGCTTTCTTT. Translated, it gives CASSLEAGVTNTEAFF. The gene calls are TRBV5-1 and TRBJ1-1; perhaps TRBD1 as D (6 bases). The CDR3 is made up of 16 amino acids. Trimming cost V 0 bases and J 1 base, with 13 bases left between them. The germline V gene encodes CDR1 SGHRS and CDR2 YFSETQ.

The rearrangement uses TRBV6-5 and TRBJ2-1; a weak D match, TRBD1 (5 bases). CDR1 and CDR2 from the germline V gene are MNHEY and SVGAGI. V dropped 9 bases and J dropped 3 bases, with 6 bases sitting between them. The CDR3 is made up of 11 amino acids. The CDR3 sequence: CASTGYNEQFF. The CDR3, as DNA: TGTGCCAGTACAGGCTACAATGAGCAGTTCTTC.

Only one count was recorded for this clone. The V gene is TRBV10-2, the J gene TRBJ2-2, with 7 positions matching TRBD2. CDR1 and CDR2 (germline): WSHSY, SAAADI. The ends lost 11 bases at V and 1 base at J; junction bases unmatched: 4. CDR3 length: 13 amino acids. This CDR3 reads CARAGVNTGELFF. The CDR3 coding sequence is TGCGCCCGCGCGGGGGTGAACACCGGGGAGCTGTTTTTT.

The chain couples TRBV11-2 to TRBJ1-1, with no clear D. Trimming stripped 7 bases from V and 3 bases from J, with 6 bases between. Germline V gene sequence: CDR1 SGHAT, CDR2 FQNNGV. The CDR3 runs 11 residues. The CDR3 loop reads CASNSYTEAFF. CDR3 in DNA: TGTGCCAGCAACTCCTACACTGAAGCTTTCTTT.

This rearrangement joins TRBV6-5 to TRBJ2-2, with 9 nucleotides matching TRBD1. J lost 1 base, V lost 7 bases, and 1 base had no gene match. The V gene's germline CDR1 is MNHEY and CDR2 SVGAGI. This CDR3 spans 14 amino acids. The CDR3 reads CASNRGLNTGELFF. The DNA of the CDR3 is TGTGCCAGCAACAGGGGGCTGAACACCGGGGAGCTGTTTTTT.

The chain couples TRBV30 to TRBJ2-3; 7 bases agree with TRBD1. This CDR3 contains 14 residues. Germline CDR1 reads GTSNPN; CDR2 reads SVGIG (reference sequence). V gave up 0 bases and J gave up 7 bases; unmatched junction bases: 7. The CDR3 reads CAWSVTGPRNTQYF. The CDR3 DNA reads TGTGCCTGGAGTGTGACAGGGCCACGTAATACGCAGTATTTT.

The chain carries TRBV6-5 and TRBJ1-4; possible D gene TRBD1, 5 bases. The CDR3 loop spans 15 amino acids. CDR1 and CDR2 from the germline V gene are MNHEY and SVGAGI. V lost 0 bases and J 3 bases, leaving 8 bases between the germline ends. CDR3 in DNA: TGTGCCAGCAGTTACTCGGGACGGTCTAATGAAAAACTGTTTTTT. Amino acid sequence: CASSYSGRSNEKLFF.

CDR3 amino acids: CATGGQGPYEQYF. CDR3 in DNA: TGTGCCACCGGGGGACAGGGACCCTACGAGCAGTACTTC. The V call is TRBV6-5, the J call TRBJ2-7, with TRBD1 matching over 9 bases. Germline V gene lookup returns CDR1 MNHEY and CDR2 SVGAGI. Trimming cost V 10 bases and J 2 bases; bases outside gene matches: 6. The CDR3 loop spans 13 amino acids.

This clone occurred once. The V gene is TRBV27, the J gene TRBJ2-1, with a tentative D call TRBD1 (6 bases). The germline V gene has CDR1 MNHEY and CDR2 SMNVEV (reference sequence). V lost 6 bases and J 5 bases, leaving 14 bases between the germline ends. CDR3 length: 14 amino acids. CDR3 sequence: CASSGLQGHNEQFF. Here the CDR3 DNA reads TGTGCCAGCAGCGGGCTACAGGGTCACAATGAGCAGTTCTTC.

This chain links TRBV19 with TRBJ1-1, with D unclear. In germline, CDR1 is LNHDA, CDR2 SQIVND (reference sequence). The germline V and J ends were trimmed by 3 bases and 1 base, with 9 bases remaining between them. The CDR3 is 14 amino acids. CDR3 loop: CASSIPFGNTEAFF. DNA for the CDR3: TGTGCCAGTAGTATTCCGTTTGGGAACACTGAAGCTTTCTTT.

This chain connects TRBV5-1 to TRBJ2-7, with 7 bases that match TRBD2. CDR1 is SGHRS and CDR2 is YFSETQ in the germline V gene. The CDR3 extends over 15 amino acids. V gave up 4 bases and J gave up 6 bases; unmatched junction bases: 13. CDR3 sequence reads: CASSRDGTTPLEQYF. The CDR3 DNA sequence: TGCGCCAGCAGCCGCGACGGGACTACACCTCTCGAGCAGTACTTC.

The chain links TRBV19 to TRBJ1-2; 10 nucleotides align to TRBD1. CDR1 and CDR2 from the germline V gene are LNHDA and SQIVND (reference sequence). V trimming: 8 bases; J trimming: 8 bases; junction bases outside the gene matches: 8. The CDR3 extends over 13 amino acids. This CDR3 reads CASGPGTGVGYTF. Written as DNA, the CDR3 is TGTGCCAGTGGCCCCGGGACAGGGGTAGGCTACACCTTC.

V gene TRBV6-6 combines with J gene TRBJ1-1; D is unclear. This CDR3 contains 13 residues. V shed 5 bases and J shed 2 bases, with 9 bases lying between them. The germline V gene has CDR1 MNHNY and CDR2 SVGAGI (reference sequence). The CDR3, as DNA: TGTGCCAGCAGTCTTCTGGTTAACACTGAAGCTTTCTTT. Residues: CASSLLVNTEAFF.

The chain carries TRBV5-5 and TRBJ1-1; TRBD1 is a possible D gene (5 bases). Trimming took off 5 bases at V and 3 bases at J, with 11 bases between the two ends. Germline assignment: CDR1 SGHKS and CDR2 YYEKEE (reference sequence). CDR3 size: 13 residues. The CDR3 protein is CASSPGGYTEAFF. In nucleotides, the CDR3 is TGTGCCAGCAGTCCGGGGGGGTACACTGAAGCTTTCTTT.

The chain has TRBV6-5 and TRBJ2-2; D assignment may be TRBD1 or TRBD2 (5 bases each). CDR1 is MNHEY and CDR2 is SVGAGI in the germline V gene. The CDR3 sequence is 16 residues long. With 2 bases removed from V and 7 bases from J, the gap between germline ends came to 17 bases. DNA of the CDR3: TGTGCCAGCAGTTACGGGACGGACGGCCCTGGCGGGGAGCTGTTTTTT. Translated, it gives CASSYGTDGPGGELFF.

The CDR3 DNA reads as TGTGCCACCAGCAGAGCCAGGGGTGAAAGTTATCGGGCTTTCTTT. Translated: CATSRARGESYRAFF. The chain joins TRBV15 to TRBJ1-1, with D maybe TRBD1 (6 bases). Trimming pared 1 base from V and 11 bases from J, leaving 20 bases between. This CDR3 has 15 amino acids. Germline CDR1 reads LNHNV; CDR2 reads YYDKDF (reference sequence).

The rearrangement uses TRBV30 and TRBJ2-1; tentatively, D is TRBD2 (6 bases). CDR1 is GTSNPN, CDR2 SVGIG, per germline (reference sequence). V was clipped by 4 bases and J by 6 bases, with 13 bases between them. The CDR3 totals 13 residues. CDR3 DNA sequence: TGTGCCTGGACAGGACTAAGGTTCAATGAGCAGTTCTTC. It encodes CAWTGLRFNEQFF.

J is TRBJ2-2 and V is TRBV7-6; TRBD2 aligns across 10 bases. Germline CDR1 is SGHVS and CDR2 is FNYEAQ. The CDR3 consists of 16 residues. With 3 bases clipped from V and 13 bases from J, the junction kept 14 bases outside the gene matches. CDR3 bases: TGTGCCAGCAGCTTTTCAGGGCTAGCGGGGGCCCCAAGGCTGTTTTTT. Translating gives CASSFSGLAGAPRLFF.

Concerning this clone itself: The same CDR3 can be traced to other DNA sequences in this sample. The chain uses TRBV18 and TRBJ1-1, with D maybe TRBD1 (6 bases). The CDR3 extends over 15 amino acids. Germline V CDR1 and CDR2: KGHSH, LQKENI. The ends were cut back, 3 bases at V and 1 base at J, with 12 bases in the middle. This CDR3 reads CASSPRQGRNTEAFF. CDR3 bases: TGTGCCAGCTCACCGCGGCAGGGGAGGAACACTGAAGCTTTCTTT.

In DNA, the CDR3 is TGTGCCAGCAGCCCCGTTAGGACCGGGGAGCTGTTTTTT. The encoded protein is CASSPVRTGELFF. This rearrangement joins TRBV7-2 to TRBJ2-2; D call uncertain. The CDR3 has 13 amino acids. Germline CDR1 SGHTA, CDR2 FQGNSA. Trimming removed 5 bases at V and 5 bases at J, with 9 bases between.

In DNA, the CDR3 is TGTGCCAGTAGTGAAGTGGCGCAGGGCCGCAATCAGCCCCAGCATTTT. This sequence encodes CASSEVAQGRNQPQHF. J is TRBJ1-5 and V is TRBV19; weak D call: TRBD1 (5 bases). V was trimmed by 5 bases and J by 2 bases, leaving 16 bases between them. The CDR3 is 16 amino acids. The germline CDR1 and CDR2 sequences are LNHDA and SQIVND (reference sequence).

The rearrangement joins TRBV7-9 to TRBJ2-7, with 8 bases identical to TRBD1. V lost 4 bases, J lost 2 bases, and 4 bases stayed unmatched. Germline V gene sequence: CDR1 SEHNR, CDR2 FQNEAQ (reference sequence). There are 14 residues in the CDR3. The CDR3 loop is CASSSYRGTYEQYF. The CDR3 coding sequence is TGTGCCAGCAGCTCTTACAGGGGGACCTACGAGCAGTACTTC.

The chain recombines TRBV28 with TRBJ1-6; 9 positions agree with TRBD1. The CDR3 loop spans 15 amino acids. Germline V gives CDR1 MDHEN, CDR2 SYDVKM. The J segment lost 7 bases and the V segment lost 4 bases, leaving 5 bases of the junction unmatched. The CDR3 bases are TGTGCCAGCAGTTCCGGGACAGGGCCCAATTCACCCCTCCACTTT. It is translated as CASSSGTGPNSPLHF.

This chain uses TRBV3-1 (or the pseudogene TRBV3-2) with TRBJ1-1, with D possibly matching TRBD1 (6 bases). The CDR3 has 13 residues. CDR1 and CDR2 (germline): LGHDT, YNNKEL (reference sequence). The V end lost 4 bases, the J end lost 5 bases, and 11 bases lay between the germline ends. For the CDR3, the DNA is TGTGCCAGCAGCCCCACAGGGATTACTGAAGCTTTCTTT. Translating it yields CASSPTGITEAFF.